This T cell receptor (beta chain) came from a study of T cell responses to AZD1222 COVID-19 vaccine. V was trimmed by 9 bases and J by 6 bases, leaving 14 bases between them. The CDR3 consists of 12 residues. Germline V lookup: CDR1 MNHEY, CDR2 SMNVEV (reference sequence). Method: immunoSEQ multiplex PCR; TCRdb's copy keeps in-frame clones and lacks some. The profile shows 150,000 to 200,000 clones, almost 95% of them singletons. This sequence originates from an adult in good health. The sample here was peripheral blood, taken on day 0 of AZD1222 vaccination. V usage is TRBV27 and J usage is TRBJ2-5; the D gene is possibly TRBD1 (5 bases). The CDR3 region is CASWGRAKTQYF. The CDR3, as DNA: TGTGCCAGTTGGGGCAGGGCAAAGACCCAGTACTTC.